What follows are 9 T cell receptor beta chains derived from one specimen sequenced in a study of shared clonotypes between healthy human individuals. Profiled with immunoSEQ multiplex PCR; TCRdb holds only in-frame clones, not every one. The table records some 2.4 million clones, 93% of them present only once. Sequenced sample: naive CD4+ T cells from PBMCs. Regarding subset: CD45RA+ positively selected. The receptor set was obtained from a man aged 18 to 29 in good health. Some clones in this sample may be carry-over from other donors' samples.

The chain employs TRBV7-3 and TRBJ2-6; no clear D gene. This CDR3 is built from 15 residues. V gave up 1 base and J gave up 0 bases, with 4 bases separating them. From germline, CDR1 is SGHTA and CDR2 FQGTGA. CDR3 sequence (DNA): TGTGCCAGCAGCTTAAGGAACTCTGGGGCCAACGTCCTGACTTTC. It codes for CASSLRNSGANVLTF. Filled out from reference TRBV7-3 and TRBJ2-6, the complete variable domain reads GAGVSQTPSNKVTEKGKYVELRCDPISGHTALYWYRQSLGQGPEFLIYFQGTGAADDSGLPNDRFFAVRPEGSVSTLKIQRTERGDSAVYLCASSLRNSGANVLTFGAGSRLTVL.

The J gene is TRBJ1-2, the V gene TRBV10-2; 10 positions match TRBD1. Germline trimming cut 5 bases from V and 7 bases from J; bases unmatched to any gene: 7. CDR3 length: 14 amino acids. Germline V gene data show CDR1 as WSHSY and CDR2 as SAAADI. The CDR3 nucleotides are TGCGCCAGCAGTAGGACAGGGGGAGACGGTGGCTACACCTTC. Translated, it gives CASSRTGGDGGYTF.

The rearrangement links TRBV5-4 to TRBJ2-7; 9 bases map to TRBD1. This CDR3 comprises 12 residues. The germline V gene has CDR1 SGHNT and CDR2 YYREEE (reference sequence). Unmatched junction bases numbered 1, after V lost 4 bases and J lost 5 bases. CDR3 sequence: CASSGTGNEQYF. The CDR3 DNA reads TGTGCCAGCAGCGGGACAGGGAACGAGCAGTACTTC. Variable domain in full (rest from reference TRBV5-4 and TRBJ2-7): ETGVTQSPTHLIKTRGQQVTLRCSSQSGHNTVSWYQQALGQGPQFIFQYYREEENGRGNFPPRFSGLQFPNYSSELNVNALELDDSALYLCASSGTGNEQYFGPGTRLTVT.

In its sample, this clone was seen once. CDR3 DNA sequence: TGTGCCAGCTCAGTCAACAGGGAGGGCAATCAGCCCCAGCATTTT. It codes for CASSVNREGNQPQHF. The chain has TRBV18 and TRBJ1-5, with D possibly TRBD1 on 6 matching bases. V was trimmed by 5 bases and J by 2 bases, leaving 13 bases between them. CDR3 length: 15 amino acids. CDR1 is KGHSH, CDR2 LQKENI, per germline.

The chain carries TRBV4-1 and TRBJ2-5; D may be TRBD1 or TRBD2 (6 bases each). V was cut by 2 bases and J by 2 bases, with 21 bases left in between. Per the germline V gene, CDR1 is MGHRA and CDR2 is YSYEKL. The CDR3 has 18 residues. In DNA, the CDR3 is TGCGCCAGCAGCCAACCGGTACGGGGGCGCCTGGGGCAAGAGACCCAGTACTTC. This gives the protein CASSQPVRGRLGQETQYF.

This chain links TRBV4-3 with TRBJ2-1; 8 bases map to TRBD2. Germline V lookup: CDR1 LGHNA, CDR2 YSLEER. V was clipped by 0 bases and J by 1 base; unmatched bases: 8. CDR3 length equals 18 residues. In DNA, the CDR3 is TGCGCCAGCAGCCAAGAGGGGACTGGCGGGAGGTCCTACAATGAGCAGTTCTTC. It translates to CASSQEGTGGRSYNEQFF.

V and J are TRBV28 and TRBJ1-1; D is ambiguous. This CDR3 contains 16 residues. Per the germline V gene, CDR1 is MDHEN and CDR2 is SYDVKM. Trimming took 4 bases from V and 1 from J, leaving 16 bases between them. The CDR3 coding sequence is TGTGCCAGCAGTTCCAATACGTGGGAGGAGAACACTGAAGCTTTCTTT. It encodes CASSSNTWEENTEAFF.

The table lists this clone with a count of one. The chain carries TRBV5-4 and TRBJ2-7; TRBD2 matches 8 bases. The CDR3 runs to 16 residues. Germline-derived CDR1 and CDR2 are SGHNT and YYREEE (reference sequence). V lost 3 bases and J lost 3; bases outside the gene matches: 11. CDR3 amino acids: CASSSKVREGGYEQYF. DNA of the CDR3: TGTGCCAGCAGCTCCAAGGTTCGGGAGGGCGGCTACGAGCAGTACTTC.

The gene calls are TRBV18 and TRBJ1-5; no reliable D call. Germline CDR1 is KGHSH and CDR2 is LQKENI. Trimming left V 2 bases short and J 6 bases short, with 17 bases between. The CDR3 has 16 amino acids. CDR3 residues: CASSPMRQTPTQPQHF. As DNA, the CDR3 is TGTGCCAGCTCACCAATGCGGCAGACCCCGACTCAGCCCCAGCATTTT.